These 23 T cell receptor beta chains originate from one sample sequenced in a study of blood T cell repertoires in COVID-19 (dated by TCRdb to the early 2020s). The protocol used for the library was the immunoSEQ multiplex PCR assay. This immuneACCESS table, as held by TCRdb, lists in-frame sequences with V and J called but not all clones. Of the missing ones, under half trace to an unresolved V gene in checked studies; the others have no known cause. In this sample the table shows some 250,000 clones, 65% to 90% of which occur a single time. The ten largest clonotypes hold less than 20% of the sample. The sequencing sample was made of PBMCs or T cells enriched from blood (not recorded which). The source of these receptors is a young man who had recovered from COVID-19.

As to this clone: One end of the junction does not line up with germline, which may come from a read error. The V and J genes are TRBV28 and TRBJ2-5; the match to TRBD2 covers 10 bases. Per germline, CDR1 MDHEN and CDR2 SYDVKM. The CDR3 consists of 14 residues. CDR3 protein: CASGLAGGGETQYF. CDR3 DNA sequence: TGTGCCAGCGGTTTAGCGGGAGGCGGGGAGACCCAGTACTTC.

The chain recombines TRBV7-9 with TRBJ1-2; 7 nucleotides line up with TRBD1. Germline-derived CDR1 and CDR2 are SEHNR and FQNEAQ (reference sequence). The trim removed 5 bases at V and 5 bases at J, leaving 11 bases unmatched. CDR3 length: 15 residues. CDR3 protein: CASSQSPGTEYGYTF. The CDR3 DNA sequence: TGTGCCAGCAGCCAAAGCCCCGGGACAGAATATGGCTACACCTTC.

This rearrangement joins TRBV13 to TRBJ1-4, with D possibly TRBD1 on 5 matching bases. CDR3 size: 17 residues. Between the trimmed V and J ends, which lost 5 bases and 0 bases, there was a span of 16 bases. CDR1 is PRHDT and CDR2 is FYEKMQ in the germline V gene (reference sequence). CDR3 DNA: TGTGCCAGCAGCGGGACCCTCACGGGGGCAACTAATGAAAAACTGTTTTTT. It specifies CASSGTLTGATNEKLFF.

In this sample, this clone turned up once. This rearrangement joins TRBV5-1 to TRBJ2-4; 8 bases line up with TRBD2. The CDR3 contains 19 residues. With 4 bases clipped from V and 0 bases from J, the junction kept 15 bases outside the gene matches. Germline assignment: CDR1 SGHRS and CDR2 YFSETQ. For the CDR3, the DNA is TGCGCCAGCAGCCCAGGAGGGGGAATAGCGGGATTAGCCAAAAACATTCAGTACTTC. Its protein is CASSPGGGIAGLAKNIQYF. Full variable domain (missing parts from reference TRBV5-1 and TRBJ2-4): KAGVTQTPRYLIKTRGQQVTLSCSPISGHRSVSWYQQTPGQGLQFLFEYFSETQRNKGNFPGRFSGRQFSNSRSEMNVSTLELGDSALYLCASSPGGGIAGLAKNIQYFGAGTRLSVL.

As DNA, the CDR3 is TGTGCCAGCAGCCGCGGACAAGACTATGGCTACACCTTC. The encoded protein is CASSRGQDYGYTF. The chain carries TRBV12-3 or TRBV12-4 and TRBJ1-2; D is possibly TRBD1 (5 bases). V dropped 6 bases and J dropped 3 bases, with 11 bases sitting between them. This CDR3 is 13 amino acids long.

The chain employs TRBV9 and TRBJ2-1, with TRBD2 matching over 11 bases. V shed 4 bases, J shed 1 base, and the junction held 4 bases outside the gene matches. CDR1 is SGDLS and CDR2 is YYNGEE in the germline V gene. The CDR3 runs 16 residues. The CDR3 here is CASSYTSGGSYNEQFF. In DNA form, the CDR3 reads TGTGCCAGCAGCTATACTAGCGGGGGTTCCTACAATGAGCAGTTCTTC.

This chain joins TRBV3-1 (or the pseudogene TRBV3-2) and TRBJ2-1; D is perhaps TRBD2 (6 bases). The germline gives CDR1 LGHDT, CDR2 YNNKEL (reference sequence). CDR3 length: 15 amino acids. Trimming removed 3 bases at V and 7 bases at J, with 16 bases between. In DNA form, the CDR3 reads TGTGCCAGCAGCCAGATCGGGACTGGGAGGAATGAGCAGTTCTTC. Translated: CASSQIGTGRNEQFF.

The chain carries TRBV28 and TRBJ1-2; weak D call: TRBD1 (6 bases). V lost 1 base and J lost 6, with 12 bases in between. CDR1 is MDHEN, CDR2 SYDVKM, per germline. This CDR3 spans 14 amino acids. CDR3 amino acids: CASSLFGGAHGYTF. The CDR3 DNA reads as TGTGCCAGCAGTTTATTTGGGGGCGCCCATGGCTACACCTTC.

The gene calls are TRBV5-1 and TRBJ2-7, with TRBD2 matching 15 bases. CDR3 size: 15 residues. Germline-derived CDR1 and CDR2 are SGHRS and YFSETQ. J lost 7 bases, V lost 5 bases, and 7 bases had no gene match. CDR3 bases: TGCGCCAGCAGAGGACTAGCGGGAGGGCCAGGGGAGCAGTACTTC. It is translated as CASRGLAGGPGEQYF.

The rearrangement links TRBV12-3 or TRBV12-4 to TRBJ2-7; D not certain. The V gene lost 5 bases and the J gene lost 3 bases, with 5 bases spanning the gap. This CDR3 contains 11 residues. CDR3 sequence reads: CASSRGYEQYF. CDR3 nucleotides: TGTGCCAGCAGTCGAGGCTACGAGCAGTACTTC.

This chain uses TRBV5-6 with TRBJ1-3, with no clear D. In germline, CDR1 is SGHDT, CDR2 YYEEEE. V lost 4 bases to trimming and J lost 4 bases, with 21 bases between them. The CDR3 sequence is 17 residues long. CDR3 bases: TGTGCCAGCAGCCAACGACAACGGTCCACCGCCGGAAACACCATATATTTT. Its protein is CASSQRQRSTAGNTIYF.

This chain joins TRBV27 and TRBJ2-6; TRBD1 agrees at 8 bases. The germline V gene has CDR1 MNHEY and CDR2 SMNVEV (reference sequence). The junction had 7 bases not matched to a gene; V was cut back by 4 bases and J by 2 bases. The CDR3 has 17 residues. The CDR3 nucleotides read TGTGCCAGCAGTTGGGACAGGTCGCCAACTGGGGCCAACGTCCTGACTTTC. It specifies CASSWDRSPTGANVLTF.

The rearrangement joins TRBV7-9 to TRBJ2-7; 13 bases are shared with TRBD2. The CDR3 has 17 residues. With V trimmed by 5 bases and J by 1 base, 8 bases remained unmatched. The germline CDR1 and CDR2 sequences are SEHNR and FQNEAQ (reference sequence). In DNA form, the CDR3 reads TGTGCCAGCAGCCCGAGGACTAGCGGGAGTCCTTCCTACGAGCAGTACTTC. Its translation is CASSPRTSGSPSYEQYF.

The genes are TRBV5-6 and TRBJ2-1, with D possibly TRBD1 on 5 matching bases. V lost 5 bases and J lost 5, with 14 bases in between. Germline V CDR1 and CDR2: SGHDT, YYEEEE. This CDR3 contains 14 residues. The CDR3 nucleotides are TGTGCCAGCAGTCCCCAGGGTTTCCACAATGAGCAGTTCTTC. The encoded protein is CASSPQGFHNEQFF. The full variable domain, rest sourced from reference TRBV5-6 and TRBJ2-1, is DAGVTQSPTHLIKTRGQQVTLRCSPKSGHDTVSWYQQALGQGPQFIFQYYEEEERQRGNFPDRFSGHQFPNYSSELNVNALLLGDSALYLCASSPQGFHNEQFFGPGTRLTVL.

The chain links TRBV5-1 to TRBJ2-7; 7 bases fit TRBD1. There are 15 residues in the CDR3. V was clipped by 0 bases and J by 2 bases; unmatched bases: 5. Germline V CDR1 and CDR2: SGHRS, YFSETQ. The CDR3 DNA sequence: TGCGCCAGCAGCTTGGTCGGGACAGCTACCTACGAGCAGTACTTC. This gives the protein CASSLVGTATYEQYF.

This chain uses TRBV5-4 with TRBJ2-3; D may be TRBD1 (6 bases). This CDR3 is built from 14 residues. Trimming removed 3 bases from V and 4 bases from J, with 12 bases in between. Germline CDR1 SGHNT, CDR2 YYREEE (reference sequence). Here the CDR3 reads CASSSIEGADTQYF. The CDR3 DNA sequence: TGTGCCAGCAGCTCTATCGAGGGGGCAGATACGCAGTATTTT.

The chain is built from TRBV10-2 and TRBJ2-3; D may be TRBD1 (5 bases). Germline V lookup: CDR1 WSHSY, CDR2 SAAADI. V shed 9 bases and J shed 3 bases, with 10 bases lying between them. This CDR3 comprises 12 residues. The CDR3 DNA reads as TGCGCCAGTAAGACAGATACAGATACGCAGTATTTT. Translated, it gives CASKTDTDTQYF.

The rearrangement joins TRBV5-1 to TRBJ2-2, with 7 bases lining up with TRBD1. Germline lookup yields CDR1 SGHRS and CDR2 YFSETQ. CDR3 length equals 15 residues. With 4 bases clipped from V and 4 bases from J, the junction kept 7 bases outside the gene matches. The CDR3 is CASSTRPGGTGELFF. Here the CDR3 DNA reads TGCGCCAGCAGCACCCGCCCAGGGGGCACCGGGGAGCTGTTTTTT.

A note on this clone: A read error may be the cause here, since a much bigger clone is one base away. V gene TRBV5-1 combines with J gene TRBJ1-6; D possibly corresponds to TRBD1 (5 bases). This CDR3 has 17 residues. Germline assignment: CDR1 SGHRS and CDR2 YFSETQ. As DNA, the CDR3 is TGCCCCCGCACCCCCCACGACCGGGGGGGAGTAAATTCACCCCTCCACTTT. Protein: CPRTPHDRGGVNSPLHF.

This chain uses TRBV14 with TRBJ1-4; 8 positions match TRBD1. Trimming took 1 base from V and 14 from J; bases not matched to a gene: 6. CDR1 is SGHDN, CDR2 FVKESK, per germline. This CDR3 comprises 13 residues. The CDR3 region is CASSQVSRTGLFF. The DNA for the CDR3 is TGTGCCAGCAGCCAAGTCTCTAGGACAGGGCTGTTTTTT.

The rearrangement joins TRBV7-9 to TRBJ2-1; D call uncertain. CDR3 length: 14 residues. V dropped 2 bases and J dropped 0 bases, with 5 bases sitting between them. Per germline, CDR1 SEHNR and CDR2 FQNEAQ (reference sequence). The CDR3 region is CASSLPRSYNEQFF. In nucleotides, the CDR3 is TGTGCCAGCAGCTTACCGCGCTCCTACAATGAGCAGTTCTTC.

V is TRBV2 and J is TRBJ2-2, with D perhaps TRBD2 (5 bases). The CDR3 is 15 amino acids. The V end was cut by 7 bases, the J end by 6 bases, with 18 bases between. Germline CDR1 is SNHLY and CDR2 is FYNNEI. CDR3 in amino acids: CASTGGLTTSGELFF. The DNA of the CDR3 is TGTGCCAGCACTGGAGGACTGACGACCTCCGGGGAGCTGTTTTTT.

The chain links TRBV19 to TRBJ2-3, with 11 bases identical to TRBD1. CDR1 LNHDA and CDR2 SQIVND come from the germline V gene (reference sequence). This CDR3 contains 16 residues. Trimming cost V 5 bases and J 4 bases; bases outside gene matches: 8. The CDR3 region is CASSAIPGQGADTQYF. DNA for the CDR3: TGTGCCAGTAGTGCTATTCCGGGACAGGGGGCAGATACGCAGTATTTT.